Listed here are 16 T cell receptor beta chains from one sample, sequenced in a study of shared clonotypes between healthy human individuals. Terminally differentiated effector memory CD45RA+ cells were left out of the naive CD8 fraction, which was CD45RO-negative and positively selected for CCR7. The data were produced by immunoSEQ multiplex PCR, yet TCRdb's version contains in-frame clones alone and is incomplete. The repertoire consists of more than 2 million clones, with 93% occurring once and the leading ten covering around 1.8%. The sample consisted of naive CD8+ T cells from PBMCs. Receptor source: a man between 18 and 35 years old in good health. Some clones in this sample may be carry-over from other donors' samples.

This chain connects TRBV28 to TRBJ2-7; perhaps TRBD1 as D (6 bases). Germline-derived CDR1 and CDR2 are MDHEN and SYDVKM. The CDR3 runs to 14 residues. V was pared by 3 bases and J by 3 bases, with 12 bases between. The CDR3 sequence is CASSLRGSNYEQYF. Written as DNA, the CDR3 is TGTGCCAGCAGTTTGAGGGGGAGCAACTACGAGCAGTACTTC.

The chain links TRBV6-5 to TRBJ2-7, with D uncertain. Germline V gene data show CDR1 as MNHEY and CDR2 as SVGAGI. This CDR3 has 14 amino acids. With 6 bases removed from V and 0 bases from J, the gap between germline ends came to 12 bases. CDR3: CASSITLTSYEQYF. Written as DNA, the CDR3 is TGTGCCAGCAGCATAACTTTAACCTCCTACGAGCAGTACTTC.

This clone has just one count. A read error may be the cause here, since a much bigger clone is one base away. Other DNA sequences of this sample code for an identical CDR3. The chain is built from TRBV7-9 and TRBJ2-1, with D uncertain. Germline CDR1 reads SEHNR; CDR2 reads FQNEAQ (reference sequence). V lost 1 base to trimming and J lost 6 bases, with 4 bases between them. CDR3 length: 12 amino acids. DNA for the CDR3: TGTGCCAGCAGCTTAGGGCGCAATGAGCAGTTCTTC. Translating it yields CASSLGRNEQFF.

The chain combines TRBV7-9 with TRBJ2-7; either TRBD1 or TRBD2 may fit D (5 bases each). The CDR3 extends over 15 amino acids. CDR1 SEHNR and CDR2 FQNEAQ come from the germline V gene (reference sequence). V was clipped by 1 base and J by 2 bases, with 12 bases between them. The CDR3 nucleotides are TGTGCCAGCAGCTTAGGAGGGGCAAAGACCTACGAGCAGTACTTC. Protein: CASSLGGAKTYEQYF.

This chain uses TRBV11-1 with TRBJ2-7, with unresolved D. Germline V gene sequence: CDR1 SGHAT, CDR2 FQDESV (reference sequence). Deletions cut 5 bases from V and 2 bases from J, with 13 bases between. This CDR3 comprises 14 residues. The CDR3 loop is CASSPNPVPYEQYF. CDR3 in DNA: TGTGCCAGCAGCCCGAACCCAGTTCCCTACGAGCAGTACTTC.

This chain joins TRBV7-3 and TRBJ2-7, with TRBD1 identical over 7 bases. CDR3 size: 13 residues. J lost 6 bases, V lost 3 bases, and 5 bases had no gene match. Germline loops: CDR1 SGHTA, CDR2 FQGTGA. Here the CDR3 DNA reads TGTGCCAGCAGCTTTAACAGGGGTGGCGAGCAGTACTTC. It yields the protein CASSFNRGGEQYF.

This rearrangement joins TRBV5-1 to TRBJ1-4; D not resolved. This CDR3 region has 15 residues. V lost 0 bases to trimming and J lost 3 bases, with 9 bases between them. Per the germline V gene, CDR1 is SGHRS and CDR2 is YFSETQ. In DNA form, the CDR3 reads TGCGCCAGCAGCTTGGTGGACGGCCCTAATGAAAAACTGTTTTTT. Its translation: CASSLVDGPNEKLFF.

The chain joins TRBV27 to TRBJ2-1; D remains unclear. The germline CDR1 and CDR2 sequences are MNHEY and SMNVEV (reference sequence). Trimming cost V 8 bases and J 5 bases, with 7 bases left between them. CDR3 size: 11 residues. In DNA form, the CDR3 reads TGTGCCAGCGGTCAACACAATGAGCAGTTCTTC. Amino acids: CASGQHNEQFF.

V usage is TRBV5-6 and J usage is TRBJ1-2; TRBD1 matches at 7 bases. The V segment lost 5 bases and the J segment 4 bases; nucleotides outside the gene matches: 14. The CDR3 is made up of 16 amino acids. Germline V gene lookup returns CDR1 SGHDT and CDR2 YYEEEE. The CDR3 here is CASSGFGQGDVYGYTF. CDR3 DNA sequence: TGTGCCAGCAGTGGCTTCGGCCAGGGGGACGTCTATGGCTACACCTTC.

V usage is TRBV7-2 and J usage is TRBJ1-4; TRBD1 matches at 7 bases. The CDR3 sequence is 15 residues long. The germline CDR1 and CDR2 sequences are SGHTA and FQGNSA. V lost 4 bases and J lost 7; bases outside the gene matches: 9. The CDR3 is CASSSRQGWGEKLFF. The CDR3 DNA sequence: TGTGCCAGCAGCTCTCGACAGGGTTGGGGTGAAAAACTGTTTTTT.

As regards this clone: In the same sample, other DNA sequences code for this CDR3. The rearrangement joins TRBV30 to TRBJ1-1; perhaps TRBD1 as D (6 bases). Looked up from germline, CDR1 is GTSNPN and CDR2 is SVGIG (reference sequence). The CDR3 is made up of 11 amino acids. V was cut by 4 bases and J by 8 bases, with 11 bases left in between. The CDR3 here is CAWTQGTEAFF. CDR3 DNA sequence: TGTGCCTGGACGCAGGGGACGGAAGCTTTCTTT.

The chain employs TRBV28 and TRBJ2-5; D may be TRBD1 (6 bases). CDR1 MDHEN and CDR2 SYDVKM come from the germline V gene. There are 15 residues in the CDR3. The V end lost 4 bases, the J end lost 0 bases, and 12 bases lay between the germline ends. The CDR3 region has the DNA TGTGCCAGCAGTTCCCCGGACAGCTACCAAGAGACCCAGTACTTC. Translated: CASSSPDSYQETQYF.

J is TRBJ2-5 and V is TRBV2, with D hard to call. CDR1 is SNHLY, CDR2 FYNNEI, per germline. The CDR3 has 13 amino acids. V lost 1 base and J 0 bases, leaving 3 bases between the germline ends. The CDR3 nucleotides read TGTGCCAGCAGTGAAGGTCACCAAGAGACCCAGTACTTC. As protein: CASSEGHQETQYF. The whole variable domain, remainder taken from reference TRBV2 and TRBJ2-5, is EPEVTQTPSHQVTQMGQEVILRCVPISNHLYFYWYRQILGQKVEFLVSFYNNEISEKSEIFDDQFSVERPDGSNFTLKIRSTKLEDSAMYFCASSEGHQETQYFGPGTRLLVL.

The rearrangement links TRBV6-6 to TRBJ1-2, with D maybe TRBD1 (6 bases). Germline V lookup: CDR1 MNHNY, CDR2 SVGAGI (reference sequence). Deletions cut 2 bases from V and 5 bases from J, with 12 bases between. This CDR3 contains 14 residues. This CDR3 is CASSYLAGEYGYTF. In DNA form, the CDR3 reads TGTGCCAGCAGTTACCTTGCAGGGGAGTATGGCTACACCTTC.

This CDR3 reads CASSPPLPGQGVSEQFF. The CDR3 nucleotides read TGCGCCAGCAGCCCCCCTTTACCGGGACAGGGGGTTTCGGAGCAGTTCTTC. The rearrangement joins TRBV4-1 to TRBJ2-1; 11 bases are shared with TRBD1. Germline V gene sequence: CDR1 MGHRA, CDR2 YSYEKL. CDR3 size: 17 residues. V gave up 4 bases and J gave up 10 bases; unmatched junction bases: 15.

In nucleotides, the CDR3 is TGCAGCGTTGACCTACAGGGTTCCGACTATGGCTACACCTTC. Translated, it gives CSVDLQGSDYGYTF. This rearrangement joins TRBV29-1 to TRBJ1-2; D possibly corresponds to TRBD1 (6 bases). This CDR3 is 14 amino acids long. Germline CDR1 reads SQVTM; CDR2 reads ANQGSEA. The ends were cut back, 3 bases at V and 3 bases at J, with 14 bases in the middle.